This T cell receptor beta chain originates from a study of human T cells and chemical hapten exposure. TCRdb analysed the RACE reads with MiXCR anew, one entry per CDR3 protein. The data hold just over 350,000 distinct CDR3 sequences, with over 6% observed a single time. V was pared by 2 bases and J by 5 bases, with 3 bases between. CDR1 is MNHEY, CDR2 SVGEGT, per germline. This CDR3 contains 11 residues. This sample's time point: patch test 2, 6 weeks after DPC sensitization. Treatment noted: therapeutic diphenylcyclopropenone sensitization with weekly scalp DPC. The table lists this clonotype with many counts.

This TCR was recovered from a woman aged 18-29 years with alopecia areata. Some clones in this sample may be carry-over from other donors' samples. This chain connects TRBV6-2 or TRBV6-3 to TRBJ2-5; no clear D. The sample was whole blood, taken in connection with sensitization to the hapten diphenylcyclopropenone (DPC). The CDR3 region is CASSYGETQYF. DNA of the CDR3: TGTGCCAGCAGTTACGGGGAGACCCAGTACTTC.